This TCR beta chain derives from a study of metastatic and nonmetastatic thyroid tumors. This clone was found a few times. No patient received treatment before thyroid surgery. The V and J ends lost 3 bases and 10 bases respectively, with 13 bases between them. The CDR3 runs 12 residues. TCRdb used MiXCR to call clones anew from the PCR reads. The sample has about 36,000 clones; around 21% are singletons. The TCR sequence derives from a female donor with papillary thyroid cancer or a benign thyroid nodule (not recorded which). Some clones in this sample may be carry-over from other donors' samples. Source material: blood. V is TRBV12-3 or TRBV12-4 and J is TRBJ2-7; D gene unclear. This CDR3 is CASSFPSRDQYF. The CDR3 DNA is TGTGCCAGCAGTTTCCCCTCTCGCGATCAGTACTTC.